A selection of T cell receptor beta chains follows, all from one sample in a study of T cells expressing NK-cell markers. TCRdb re-called the 5' RACE reads and shows each CDR3 protein once, DNA omitted. This sample contains some 150,000 distinct CDR3 sequences. The source material was blood T cells: a sorted CD56 or NKG2C T cell subset, CD4+ or CD8+ T cells, or bulk PBMC T cells (not recorded which). All receptors come from a man aged 18-30 years in good health. The CDR3 runs from the conserved cysteine through the conserved F or W.

J: TRBJ2-1; V: TRBV2; CDR3: CASWVSGLAGGPMSNEQFF
J: TRBJ2-1; V: TRBV20-1; CDR3: CSPRTSGRAALSNEQFF
J: TRBJ2-7; V: TRBV30; CDR3: CAWSAGYEQYF
J: TRBJ2-2; V: TRBV11-3; CDR3: CASSSRPGLRTPGSCFF
J: TRBJ2-1; V: TRBV5-4; CDR3: CASSAGRTYSYNEQFF
J: TRBJ2-5; V: TRBV4-1; CDR3: CASSQDLGLAGETQYF
J: TRBJ1-5; V: TRBV5-1; CDR3: CASSSGQGVNQPQHF
J: TRBJ2-5; V: TRBV12-3/TRBV12-4; CDR3: CASRTSSLETQYF
J: TRBJ1-1; V: TRBV6-1; CDR3: CASSPEDQNTEAFF
J: TRBJ2-7; V: TRBV27; CDR3: CASSSSEISYEQYF
J: TRBJ2-2; V: TRBV4-3; CDR3: CASSPGLRETGELFF
J: TRBJ2-2; V: TRBV11-2; CDR3: CASSTKRPGDTGELFF
J: TRBJ2-5; V: TRBV27; CDR3: CASSLSPGLQETQYF
J: TRBJ2-1; V: TRBV20-1; CDR3: CSAREGPGTEGREAMRDEQFF
J: TRBJ2-2; V: TRBV4-1; CDR3: CASSQEGGSGELFF
J: TRBJ2-7; V: TRBV4-1; CDR3: CASSQDRGEGYEQYF
J: TRBJ1-1; V: TRBV5-6; CDR3: CASSITAGGEAFF
J: TRBJ2-1; V: TRBV7-2; CDR3: CASSSRLAYNEQFF
J: TRBJ2-3; V: TRBV20-1; CDR3: CSASGYRSDTQYF
J: TRBJ1-4; V: TRBV7-6; CDR3: CASSYQAGQQNEKLFF
J: TRBJ1-1; V: TRBV7-9; CDR3: CASSLGTGIAFF
J: TRBJ1-1; V: TRBV30; CDR3: CAWSVGAGYTEAFF
J: TRBJ2-5; V: TRBV6-1; CDR3: CASSAGTGQETQYF
J: TRBJ2-2; V: TRBV5-1; CDR3: CASSLEDTGELFF
J: TRBJ2-3; V: TRBV18; CDR3: CASSPPDGRAQITQYF
J: TRBJ2-2; V: TRBV6-1; CDR3: CASSDGPQGANTGELFF
J: TRBJ1-2; V: TRBV9; CDR3: CASSESYGYTF
J: TRBJ2-3; V: TRBV9; CDR3: CASSPRSQIKPTDTQYF
J: TRBJ2-2; V: TRBV12-5; CDR3: CASGFSSQGGTGELFF
J: TRBJ2-1; V: TRBV7-2; CDR3: CASSRPGQGISAEQFF
J: TRBJ2-2; V: TRBV5-4; CDR3: CASTDREVANTGELFF
J: TRBJ2-1; V: TRBV10-3; CDR3: CAIEGAYNEQFF
J: TRBJ2-5; V: TRBV15; CDR3: CATRALTETQYF
J: TRBJ2-1; V: TRBV5-6; CDR3: CASSLLASYNEQFF
J: TRBJ2-2; V: TRBV25-1; CDR3: CASSELADSTGELFF
J: TRBJ2-4; V: TRBV12-3/TRBV12-4; CDR3: CASSSAELAKNIQYF